This T cell receptor (beta chain) was recorded in a study of T cells after yellow fever vaccination. Findings of the study overall: A small share of clonotypes appeared in both CD4 and CD8 compartments. Primary-vaccination clones mostly resurfaced post-booster (just under 98% CD4, about 87% CD8).

The CDR3 spans 12 residues. The V end was cut by 4 bases, the J end by 11 bases, with 14 bases between. Germline CDR1 is SGHTA and CDR2 is FQGNSA. This clonotype was detected only a few times. The antigen remains unidentified. TCRdb reprocessed the 5' RACE reads via MiXCR and lists one record per CDR3 protein. The sample shows approximately 580,000 distinct CDR3 sequences, around 17% of them seen only once. The J gene is TRBJ1-2, the V gene TRBV7-2; D gene ambiguous. The receptor was derived from a man between 18 and 35 years old who received the YFV17D yellow fever vaccine. Sample: PBMCs, taken 5 days after the first yellow fever vaccination. The CDR3 reads CASSSYTGLYTF. The CDR3 bases are TGTGCCAGCAGCTCCTACACCGGCCTATACACCTTC.